The clone carrying this TCR beta chain has a handful of counts. The data were taken from a study of T cells after yellow fever vaccination. Production of TCR cDNA was by 5'RACE template switching, which also added a universal primer site and UMIs. TCRdb reprocessed the 5' RACE reads via MiXCR and lists one record per CDR3 protein. The sample has 100,000 to 150,000 distinct CDR3 sequences, more than 7.5% seen once. V was cut by 5 bases and J by 5 bases, with 13 bases left in between. The CDR3 covers 13 residues. Germline values: CDR1 KGHSH, CDR2 LQKENI. The sample consisted of CD8+ T cells sorted from PBMCs, taken on the day of the yellow fever booster vaccination. The TCR comes from a man between 18 and 35 years old who received the YFV17D yellow fever vaccine. V and J are TRBV18 and TRBJ2-7; D ambiguous. The DNA for the CDR3 is TGTGCCAGCTCAGGCTGGCGGAGCAACGAGCAGTACGTC. Translating gives CASSGWRSNEQYV.